Below, 4 T cell receptor beta chains from the same sample are listed, as sequenced in a study of post-analysis software for immune sequencing data (dated by TCRdb to about 2015). What the work shows at the level of the full study, not this receptor alone: Patients showed significantly higher frequencies than controls for about 5 TRBV segments, among them TRBV5-6, TRBV5-1 and TRBV20-1.

Their antigens remain unidentified. The method behind the library was PCR. Sequenced on an Illumina HiSeq 2500. Unique molecular identifiers were incorporated into TCR beta cDNA libraries to reduce PCR and sequencing biases. TCRdb trimmed public reads at Q25 via fastp, called clones via MiXCR and kept in-frame beta chains. Rows matching on CDR3 protein sequence are summarized as one entry with the most common DNA and genes. The sample table records hundreds of thousands of distinct CDR3 sequences; around 53% of these occur just once. Approximately 4.3% of the sample is held by the ten biggest clonotypes. Sample: blood. The source is a girl aged 10 to 17 with multiple sclerosis.

This clonotype turned up a few times. The rearrangement joins TRBV29-1 to TRBJ2-5, with D tentatively TRBD2 (6 bases). The CDR3 loop spans 12 amino acids. Germline V gene data show CDR1 as SQVTM and CDR2 as ANQGSEA. Here the CDR3 reads CSGGGRKETQYF. CDR3 coding DNA: TGCTCTGGAGGAGGGAGGAAAGAGACCCAGTACTTC.

CDR3 in DNA: TGTGCCACCAGCAGAGATAGGGTTCACGAGCAGTACTTC. This sequence encodes CATSRDRVHEQYF. The V call is TRBV15, the J call TRBJ2-5; D unresolved. Near its end, the DNA agrees better with TRBJ2-7, so the J call may be wrong. CDR1 LNHNV and CDR2 YYDKDF come from the germline V gene (reference sequence). CDR3 size: 13 residues.

Regarding this clonotype: This likely comes from a read error, as the CDR3 has no conserved phenylalanine or tryptophan at its end. The rearrangement uses TRBV20-1 and TRBJ2-6; no reliable D call. The length of the CDR3 is 13 residues. Germline loops: CDR1 DFQATT, CDR2 SNEGSKA (reference sequence). V lost 3 bases and J 0 bases, leaving 3 bases between the germline ends. The CDR3 DNA sequence: TGCAGTGCTAGCCCCTCTGGGGCCAACGTCCTGACTTTG. This sequence encodes CSASPSGANVLTL.

This clonotype was seen only a few times. The chain links TRBV5-6 to TRBJ2-7; D is uncertain. The CDR3 covers 13 residues. V shed 3 bases and J shed 3 bases, with 10 bases lying between them. CDR1 SGHDT and CDR2 YYEEEE come from the germline V gene. CDR3 protein: CASSSSTSYEQYF. CDR3 coding DNA: TGTGCCAGCAGCTCATCGACAAGCTACGAGCAGTACTTC.